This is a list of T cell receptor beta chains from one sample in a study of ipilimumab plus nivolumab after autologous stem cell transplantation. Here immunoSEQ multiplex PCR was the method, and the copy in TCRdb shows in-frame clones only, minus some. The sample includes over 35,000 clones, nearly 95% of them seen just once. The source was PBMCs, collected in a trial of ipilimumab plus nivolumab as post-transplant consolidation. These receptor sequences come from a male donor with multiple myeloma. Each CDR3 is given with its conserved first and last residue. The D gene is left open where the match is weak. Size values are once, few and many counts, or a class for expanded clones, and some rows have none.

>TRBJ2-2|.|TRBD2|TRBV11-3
TGTGCCAGCAGCTCCAACGGACTAGCCGGGGAGCTGTTTTTT
CASSSNGLAGELFF
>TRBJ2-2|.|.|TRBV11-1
TGTGCCAGCAGCTTAACGGGGGCCGGGGAGCTGTTTTTT
CASSLTGAGELFF
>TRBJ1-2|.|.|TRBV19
TGTGCCAGTAGTATTAAGAGCAGGGGCTATGGCTACACCTTC
CASSIKSRGYGYTF
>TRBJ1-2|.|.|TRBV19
TGTGCCAGTATTCCGACAGGAACTAACTATGGCTACACCTTC
CASIPTGTNYGYTF
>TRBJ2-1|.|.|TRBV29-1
TGCAGCGTACGGCGTTGGGGGTACAATGAGCAGTTCTTC
CSVRRWGYNEQFF
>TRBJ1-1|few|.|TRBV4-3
TGCGCCAGCAGCCTAGTAAGGGGACGGACCGTTGAAGCTTTCTTT
CASSLVRGRTVEAFF
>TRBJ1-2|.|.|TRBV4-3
TGCGCCAGCAGCCAAGCTGGCAGGCCCGGCTATGGCTACACCTTC
CASSQAGRPGYGYTF
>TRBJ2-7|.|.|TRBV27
TGTGCCAGCAGTTTATCCGAGCGGGTCTGGCCCTACGAGCAGTACTTC
CASSLSERVWPYEQYF
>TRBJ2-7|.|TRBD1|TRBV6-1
TGTGCCAGCAGGACCTCGAGGACAGGGGGCTTCGAGCAGTACTTC
CASRTSRTGGFEQYF
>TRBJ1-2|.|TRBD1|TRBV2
TGTGCCAGCAGTGTGGCAGGGGGCGGCTATGGCTACACCTTC
CASSVAGGGYGYTF
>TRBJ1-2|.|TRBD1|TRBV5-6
TGTGCCAGCAGCTTGGGGCAGGGGGCTGTCTATGGCTACACCTTC
CASSLGQGAVYGYTF
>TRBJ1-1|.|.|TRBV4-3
TGCGCCAGCAGCCAAGCCCTGAGGGTGAACACTGAAGCTTTCTTT
CASSQALRVNTEAFF
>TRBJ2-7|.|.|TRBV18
TGTGCCAGCTCACCTAGTTTCAACGACAGGAAGTACTTC
CASSPSFNDRKYF
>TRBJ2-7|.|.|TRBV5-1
TGCGCCAGCAGCAAGTCCACGCAGGGTAGTGCCTACGAGCAGTACTTC
CASSKSTQGSAYEQYF
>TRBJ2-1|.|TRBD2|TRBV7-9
TGTGCCAGCACCTCGGGACTAGGGAGCTCCTACAATGAGCAGTTCTTC
CASTSGLGSSYNEQFF
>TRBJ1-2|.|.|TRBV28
TGTGCCAGCAGTTTATTTTCGGGGAACTATGGCTACACCTTC
CASSLFSGNYGYTF
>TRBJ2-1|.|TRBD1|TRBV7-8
TGTGCCAGCGGGAGACAGGGGGCATCCTACAATGAGCAGTTCTTC
CASGRQGASYNEQFF
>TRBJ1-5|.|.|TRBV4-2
TGTGCCAGCAGCCAAGATACGGGCCTAGGGCCCCAGCATTTT
CASSQDTGLGPQHF
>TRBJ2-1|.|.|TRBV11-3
TGTGCCAGCAGCTTTGGGCCTAACAATGAGCAGTTCTTC
CASSFGPNNEQFF
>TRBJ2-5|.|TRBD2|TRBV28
TGTGCCAGCAGTTTATGGTTCACTAGCGGGAAGGGAGAGGAGACCCAGTACTTC
CASSLWFTSGKGEETQYF
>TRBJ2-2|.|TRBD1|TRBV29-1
TGCAGCGCTGAACCGGGACAGGGGGCCACCGGGGAGCTGTTTTTT
CSAEPGQGATGELFF
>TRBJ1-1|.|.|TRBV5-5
TGTGCCAGCAGCGCCCTGGGGGGGAACACTGAAGCTTTCTTT
CASSALGGNTEAFF
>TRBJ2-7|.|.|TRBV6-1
TGTGCCAGCAGTGAAGGGCCCGGGCCTTCCTACGAGCAGTACTTC
CASSEGPGPSYEQYF
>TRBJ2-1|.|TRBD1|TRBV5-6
TGTGCCAGCAGCAAGACAGGGTTGGGAAAAAACGAGCAGTTCTTC
CASSKTGLGKNEQFF
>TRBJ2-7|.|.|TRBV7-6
TGTGCCAGCAGCCCGATGATGGTGCCCTACGAGCAGTACTTC
CASSPMMVPYEQYF
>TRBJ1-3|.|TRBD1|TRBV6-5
TGTGCCAGCAGTTACGCTTGGACAGGGAGAAACACCATATATTTT
CASSYAWTGRNTIYF
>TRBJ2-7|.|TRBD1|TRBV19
TGTGCCAGTAGTATAGTGGACAGGTCCTACGAGCAGTACTTC
CASSIVDRSYEQYF
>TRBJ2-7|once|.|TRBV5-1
TGCGCCAGCAGCTCCCTCCGCGGCAACTCCTACGAGCAGTACTTC
CASSSLRGNSYEQYF
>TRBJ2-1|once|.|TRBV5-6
TGTGCCAGCAGCTTGACCCTCCCGGGTGTCAATGAGCAGTTCTTC
CASSLTLPGVNEQFF
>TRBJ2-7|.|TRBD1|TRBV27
TGTGCCAGCAGGACACCGGGACAGGGTTACGAGCAGTACTTC
CASRTPGQGYEQYF
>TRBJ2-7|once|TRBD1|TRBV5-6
TGTGCCAGCAGCTTGCTTGGGGGGACAGGGGTCGAGCAGTACTTC
CASSLLGGTGVEQYF
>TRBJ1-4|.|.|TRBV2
TGTGCCAGCAGTGAAGCGCTTCTCTCCCGCGAAAAACTGTTTTTT
CASSEALLSREKLFF
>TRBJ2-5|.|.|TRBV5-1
TGCGCCAGCAGCCCGGCGGGGATACAAGAGACCCAGTACTTC
CASSPAGIQETQYF
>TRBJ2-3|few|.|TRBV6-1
TGTGCCAGCTCGGGCGGACGCACAGATACGCAGTATTTT
CASSGGRTDTQYF
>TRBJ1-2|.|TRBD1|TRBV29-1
TGCAGCGTCGGACAGGGGTTTTCCTATGGCTACACCTTC
CSVGQGFSYGYTF
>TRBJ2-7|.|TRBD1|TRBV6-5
TGTGCCAGCAGTGGCCCGGGACAGGGTACATACGAGCAGTACTTC
CASSGPGQGTYEQYF
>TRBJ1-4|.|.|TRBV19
TGTGCCAGTAGTATAGCGGGCCTCCGAGGGGAAAAACTGTTTTTT
CASSIAGLRGEKLFF